The sequence of this T cell receptor (beta chain) was determined in a study of T cells in women clearing cervical HPV infection. Assay used: immunoSEQ multiplex PCR; TCRdb lists only in-frame clones, some missing. Seen in this sample are about 20,000 clones; the ten most common clones hold 3.3%. For this clone: With the read ending 3 residues before the CDR3 end, the germline J gene is used to fill in that end.

V lost 5 bases to trimming and J lost 5 bases, with 9 bases between them. The germline V gene encodes CDR1 SGHAT and CDR2 FQDESV (reference sequence). CDR3 length: 12 residues. Input material: blood buffy coat. The source is a woman between 18 and 75 years old with a cervical HPV16 infection that either progressed to CIN3+ or cleared (not recorded which). The rearrangement uses TRBV11-1 and TRBJ1-2; D uncertain. The CDR3 is CASSPGRYGYTF. Partial CDR3 DNA: TGTGCCAGCAGCCCGGGTCGTTATGGC. Variable domain in full (rest from reference TRBV11-1 and TRBJ1-2): EAEVAQSPRYKITEKSQAVAFWCDPISGHATLYWYRQILGQGPELLVQFQDESVVDDSQLPKDRFSAERLKGVDSTLKIQPAELGDSAMYLCASSPGRYGYTFGSGTRLTVV.